Below are 18 T cell receptor beta chains sequenced from a single sample in a study of regulatory T cells in long-lasting Graves disease. Specified time point: persistent/refractory GD, antithyroid drugs over 5 years with positive TRAb. From PBMCs, RNA was extracted and then used to make the TCR library. The authors built TCR beta libraries using iRepertoire HTBI primers and Arm-PCR of CDR3 regions. A single record per CDR3 protein comes from TCRdb applying MiXCR to the multiplex PCR reads. The table records about 460,000 distinct CDR3 sequences, about 20% of them present only once. The sequenced sample was peripheral blood mononuclear cells (PBMCs), obtained when the disease was refractory, from a patient treated with antithyroid drugs. These receptors were collected from a female donor with Graves disease.

This clonotype was counted between two and nine times. The V call is TRBV5-8, the J call TRBJ2-2; TRBD2 agrees at 8 bases. Looked up from germline, CDR1 is SGHTS and CDR2 is YDEGEE. This CDR3 comprises 17 residues. Trimming removed 0 bases from V and 3 bases from J; junction bases left unmatched: 7. The CDR3 coding sequence is TGTGCCAGCAGCTTGGTCTTCGGGGGGGCGGACACCGGGGAGCTGTTTTTT. Amino acid sequence: CASSLVFGGADTGELFF. Full variable domain (outside the CDR3, taken from reference TRBV5-8 and TRBJ2-2): EAGVTQSPTHLIKTRGQQATLRCSPISGHTSVYWYQQALGLGLQFLLWYDEGEERNRGNFPPRFSGRQFPNYSSELNVNALELEDSALYLCASSLVFGGADTGELFFGEGSRLTVL.

The count of this clonotype is one. The CDR3 nucleotides read TGCAGCGCCAGGGGGAGCGTCTACGAGCAGTTCTTC. Translating it yields CSARGSVYEQFF. The chain couples TRBV29-1 to TRBJ2-1; 7 bases fit TRBD1. This CDR3 is 12 amino acids long. V lost 7 bases to trimming and J lost 10 bases; unmatched junction nucleotides: 10. CDR1 and CDR2 from the germline V gene are SQVTM and ANQGSEA.

V gene TRBV7-2 combines with J gene TRBJ2-7; maybe TRBD1 (6 bases). Trimming removed 1 base from V and 3 bases from J, with 13 bases in between. The CDR3 sequence is 15 residues long. Germline V lookup: CDR1 SGHTA, CDR2 FQGNSA. The CDR3 loop reads CASSLGTDPYYEQYF. The CDR3 DNA sequence: TGTGCCAGCAGCTTAGGGACAGACCCGTACTACGAGCAGTACTTC.

The rearrangement joins TRBV11-2 to TRBJ1-1; D remains unclear. The germline CDR1 and CDR2 sequences are SGHAT and FQNNGV. The CDR3 length is 14 residues. Trimming took off 4 bases at V and 10 bases at J, with 19 bases between the two ends. CDR3 coding DNA: TGTGCCAGCAGCTCCCCACGCCGTAGGGCTGGAGCTTTCTTT. Residues: CASSSPRRRAGAFF. The entire variable domain, with the rest obtained from reference TRBV11-2 and TRBJ1-1, is as follows: EAGVAQSPRYKIIEKRQSVAFWCNPISGHATLYWYQQILGQGPKLLIQFQNNGVVDDSQLPKDRFSAERLKGVDSTLKIQPAKLEDSAVYLCASSSPRRRAGAFFGQGTRLTVV.

This clonotype was seen many times. The rearrangement uses TRBV15 and TRBJ1-1; TRBD1 matches at 11 bases. The J segment lost 5 bases and the V segment lost 2 bases, leaving 7 bases of the junction unmatched. Germline assignment: CDR1 LNHNV and CDR2 YYDKDF (reference sequence). This CDR3 is built from 16 residues. CDR3 DNA sequence: TGTGCCACCAGCAGAACCCGGACAGGGGGCATGACTGAAGCTTTCTTT. Protein product: CATSRTRTGGMTEAFF.

The genes are TRBV5-6 and TRBJ1-1; no clear D. CDR1 is SGHDT and CDR2 is YYEEEE in the germline V gene. The CDR3 is 15 residues long. The V end was cut by 0 bases, the J end by 1 base, with 10 bases between. The CDR3: CASSLVLGGNTEAFF. The CDR3, as DNA: TGTGCCAGCAGCTTGGTTCTAGGAGGGAACACTGAAGCTTTCTTT.

Concerning this clonotype itself: Just one base apart from a much larger clone, this may be a read error. The chain joins TRBV2 to TRBJ1-2; D perhaps matches TRBD1 (6 bases). Looked up from germline, CDR1 is SNHLY and CDR2 is FYNNEI. The CDR3 is 15 amino acids. In DNA, the CDR3 is TGTGCCAGCAGCTCCAGGGGAGGGGATAACCATGGCTACACCTTC. Protein: CASSSRGGDNHGYTF.

The chain links TRBV24-1 to TRBJ2-5; no reliable D call. Trimming cost V 4 bases and J 0 bases, with 17 bases left between them. The germline V gene has CDR1 KGHDR and CDR2 SFDVKD. This CDR3 is 17 amino acids long. DNA for the CDR3: TGTGCCACCAGTGAGGCCCCCGGGCTAGATTACCAAGAGACCCAGTACTTC. Translated: CATSEAPGLDYQETQYF.

This chain joins TRBV7-9 and TRBJ1-2; TRBD1 aligns across 7 bases. In germline, CDR1 is SEHNR, CDR2 FQNEAQ (reference sequence). The CDR3 length is 16 residues. The V segment lost 1 base and the J segment 0 bases; nucleotides outside the gene matches: 5. The CDR3 DNA is TGTGCCAGCAGCTTAGTGCGGGGACAGTCTAACTATGGCTACACCTTC. Its translation is CASSLVRGQSNYGYTF.

Notes on this clonotype: Compared with germline, one end of the junction differs, possibly owing to a read error. The gene calls are TRBV12-3 or TRBV12-4 and TRBJ2-3; D gene ambiguous. The CDR3 is 13 amino acids. The chain's CDR3 is CASSLLGQDTQYF. The CDR3 DNA reads as TGTGCCAGTAGTTTACTCGGGCAAGATACGCAGTATTTT.

This clonotype was counted a few times. The V call is TRBV29-1, the J call TRBJ1-1, with 11 bases fitting TRBD1. The CDR3 has 14 residues. Unmatched junction bases numbered 8, after V lost 5 bases and J lost 6 bases. Germline CDR1 reads SQVTM; CDR2 reads ANQGSEA. The CDR3 DNA is TGCAGCGTTCTCGGACAGGGGGCTGGCGCTGAAGCTTTCTTT. Its translation is CSVLGQGAGAEAFF.

This clonotype has a single count. This may come from a read error, since a much larger clone is one base off. This chain links TRBV27 with TRBJ2-1; TRBD1 matches at 12 bases. Germline V lookup: CDR1 MNHEY, CDR2 SMNVEV (reference sequence). The V segment lost 4 bases and the J segment 10 bases; nucleotides outside the gene matches: 5. CDR3 length: 14 amino acids. This CDR3 is CASSWDRGPYEQFF. The CDR3 nucleotides read TGTGCCAGCAGTTGGGACAGGGGGCCATACGAGCAGTTCTTC.

For this clonotype: This is likely a read error, given that the CDR3 carries no conserved phenylalanine or tryptophan at its end. The V and J genes are TRBV3-1 and TRBJ1-1; no clear D gene. The CDR3 length is 16 residues. CDR1 and CDR2 from the germline V gene are LGHDT and YNNKEL (reference sequence). The V and J ends lost 1 base and 3 bases respectively, with 15 bases between them. CDR3 sequence (DNA): TGTGCCAGCAGCCAAGTCTCGTCCATGGAAGACACTGAAGCTTTCTCT. As protein: CASSQVSSMEDTEAFS.

This clonotype was observed at least ten times. The chain uses TRBV7-3 and TRBJ1-2; a possible D gene is TRBD1 (5 bases). Deletions cut 2 bases from V and 7 bases from J, with 17 bases between. CDR3 length: 15 amino acids. CDR1 and CDR2 (germline): SGHTA, FQGTGA. This chain's CDR3 is CASSLGAGTQSGYTF. The CDR3 coding sequence is TGTGCCAGCAGCTTAGGTGCAGGGACCCAATCTGGCTACACCTTC.

In its sample, this clonotype was seen a few times. V and J are TRBV4-1 and TRBJ2-5; perhaps TRBD1 as D (8 bases). V was pared by 3 bases and J by 7 bases, with 12 bases between. Per germline, CDR1 MGHRA and CDR2 YSYEKL. The CDR3 consists of 13 residues. The CDR3 spells CASSQDREGTQYF. CDR3 DNA: TGCGCCAGCAGCCAGGACAGGGAGGGGACCCAGTACTTC.

This clonotype was seen a handful of times. The CDR3 DNA reads TGTGCCAGTAGGAACAGCGAACAATCAGTGGCCCAGCATTTT. This sequence encodes CASRNSEQSVAQHF. The J gene is TRBJ1-5, the V gene TRBV19; D gene ambiguous. The CDR3 runs 14 residues. Germline V gene lookup returns CDR1 LNHDA and CDR2 SQIVND (reference sequence). V was pared by 6 bases and J by 11 bases, with 20 bases between.

This clonotype was observed many times. The chain is built from TRBV7-3 and TRBJ1-2, with D possibly matching TRBD1 (6 bases). The CDR3 length is 13 residues. Trimming pared 2 bases from V and 4 bases from J, leaving 8 bases between. Germline V gene data show CDR1 as SGHTA and CDR2 as FQGTGA. The CDR3 region is CASSLPGAYGYTF. CDR3 coding DNA: TGTGCCAGCAGCTTACCAGGGGCCTATGGCTACACCTTC.

This clonotype was seen at least ten times. The chain recombines TRBV6-9 with TRBJ2-7, with unresolved D. Germline V gives CDR1 MNHGY, CDR2 SVAAGI. The CDR3 extends over 14 amino acids. V shed 3 bases and J shed 3 bases, with 12 bases lying between them. The CDR3 here is CASSYSVDGYEQYF. The CDR3 bases are TGTGCCAGCAGTTACTCTGTGGACGGCTACGAGCAGTACTTC.